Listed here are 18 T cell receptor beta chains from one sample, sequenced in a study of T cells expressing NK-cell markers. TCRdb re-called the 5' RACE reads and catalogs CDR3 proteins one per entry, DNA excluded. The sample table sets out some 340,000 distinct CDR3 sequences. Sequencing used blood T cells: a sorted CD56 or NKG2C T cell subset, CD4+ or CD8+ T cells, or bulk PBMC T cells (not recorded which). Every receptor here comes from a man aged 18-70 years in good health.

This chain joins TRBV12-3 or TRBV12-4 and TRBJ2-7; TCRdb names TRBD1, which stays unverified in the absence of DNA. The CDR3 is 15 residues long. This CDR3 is CASSNIGQGGYEQYF.

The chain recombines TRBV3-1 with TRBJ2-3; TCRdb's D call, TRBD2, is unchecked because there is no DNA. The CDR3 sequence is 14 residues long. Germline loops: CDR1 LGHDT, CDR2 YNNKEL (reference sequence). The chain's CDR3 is CASTRRGVEDTQYF.

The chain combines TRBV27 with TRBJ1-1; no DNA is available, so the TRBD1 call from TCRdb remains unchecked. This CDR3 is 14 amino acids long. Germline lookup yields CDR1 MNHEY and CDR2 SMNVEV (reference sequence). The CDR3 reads CASSSVYRGLEAFF.

CDR3 loop: CASSPLAAKNIQYF. V gene TRBV3-1 combines with J gene TRBJ2-4; the D gene TCRdb calls, TRBD2, cannot be checked with no DNA. The CDR3 loop spans 14 amino acids. Germline V gene lookup returns CDR1 LGHDT and CDR2 YNNKEL (reference sequence).

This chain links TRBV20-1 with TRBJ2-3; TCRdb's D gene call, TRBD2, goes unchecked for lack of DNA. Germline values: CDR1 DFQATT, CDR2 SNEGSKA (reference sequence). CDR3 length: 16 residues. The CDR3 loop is CSAPQGRLAGADTQYF.

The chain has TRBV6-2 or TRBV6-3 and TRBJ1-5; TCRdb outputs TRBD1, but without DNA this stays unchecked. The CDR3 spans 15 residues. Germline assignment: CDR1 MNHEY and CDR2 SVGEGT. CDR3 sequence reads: CASSRDRVGNQPQHF.

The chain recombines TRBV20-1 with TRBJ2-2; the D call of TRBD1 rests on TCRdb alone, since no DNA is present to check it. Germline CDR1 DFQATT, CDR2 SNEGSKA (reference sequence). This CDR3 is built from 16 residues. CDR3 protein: CSASTGGGRITGELFF.

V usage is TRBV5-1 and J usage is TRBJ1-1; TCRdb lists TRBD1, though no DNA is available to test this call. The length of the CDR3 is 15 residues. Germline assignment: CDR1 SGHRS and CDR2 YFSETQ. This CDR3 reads CASSRGQGRDTEAFF.

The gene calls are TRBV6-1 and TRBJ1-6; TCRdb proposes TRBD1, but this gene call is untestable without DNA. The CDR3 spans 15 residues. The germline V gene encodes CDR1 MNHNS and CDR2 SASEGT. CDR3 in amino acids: CASSKRTRYNSPLHF.

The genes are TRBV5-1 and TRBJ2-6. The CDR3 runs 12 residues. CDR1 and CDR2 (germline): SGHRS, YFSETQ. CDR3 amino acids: CASRTDGPILTF. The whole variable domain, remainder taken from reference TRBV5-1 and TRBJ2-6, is KAGVTQTPRYLIKTRGQQVTLSCSPISGHRSVSWYQQTPGQGLQFLFEYFSETQRNKGNFPGRFSGRQFSNSRSEMNVSTLELGDSALYLCASRTDGPILTFGAGSRLTVL.

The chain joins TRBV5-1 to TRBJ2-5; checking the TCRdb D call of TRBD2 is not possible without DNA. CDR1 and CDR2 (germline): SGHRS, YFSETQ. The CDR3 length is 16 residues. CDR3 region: CASSLDSGGARGTQYF.

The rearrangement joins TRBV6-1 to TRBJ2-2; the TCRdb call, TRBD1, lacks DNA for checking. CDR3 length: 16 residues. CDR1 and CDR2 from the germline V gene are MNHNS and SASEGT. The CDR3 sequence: CASSKAGTGLTGELFF.

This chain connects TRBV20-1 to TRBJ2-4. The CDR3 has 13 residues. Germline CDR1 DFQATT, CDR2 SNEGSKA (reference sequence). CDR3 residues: CSARYMGENIQYF.

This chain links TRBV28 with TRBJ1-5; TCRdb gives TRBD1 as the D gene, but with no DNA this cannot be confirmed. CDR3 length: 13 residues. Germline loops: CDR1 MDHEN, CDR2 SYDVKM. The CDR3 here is CASSLGREKPQHF. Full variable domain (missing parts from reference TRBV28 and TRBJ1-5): DVKVTQSSRYLVKRTGEKVFLECVQDMDHENMFWYRQDPGLGLRLIYFSYDVKMKEKGDIPEGYSVSREKKERFSLILESASTNQTSMYLCASSLGREKPQHFGDGTRLSIL.

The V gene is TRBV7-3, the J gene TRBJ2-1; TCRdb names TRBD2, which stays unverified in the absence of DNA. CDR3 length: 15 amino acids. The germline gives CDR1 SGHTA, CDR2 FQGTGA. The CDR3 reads CASSPQKLVAAEQFF.

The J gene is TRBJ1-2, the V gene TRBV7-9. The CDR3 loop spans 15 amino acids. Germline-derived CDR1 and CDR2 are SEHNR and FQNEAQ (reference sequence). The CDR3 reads CASSLVAGQNYGYTF.

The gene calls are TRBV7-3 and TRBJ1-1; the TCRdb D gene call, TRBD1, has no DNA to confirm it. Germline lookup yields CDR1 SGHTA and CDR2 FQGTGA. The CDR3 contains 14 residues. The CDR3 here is CASSSQGSATEAFF.

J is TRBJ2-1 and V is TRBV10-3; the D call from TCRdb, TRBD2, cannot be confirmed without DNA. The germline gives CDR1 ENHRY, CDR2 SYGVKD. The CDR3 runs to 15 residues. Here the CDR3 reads CAISELAGGGNEQFF.